This T cell receptor beta chain originates from a study of beta chain features in type 1 diabetes. Study conclusions and caveats: Patients with Type 1 diabetes showed moderately but significantly shorter TCRB CDR3s in all four CD4+ subsets.

The investigators reverse transcribed all of the isolated RNA, so they sequenced expressed TCRB transcripts. TCRdb's table, derived via immunoSEQ multiplex PCR, lists solely in-frame clones and lacks some. The data hold 600,000 to 750,000 clones, with roughly an eighth observed a single time. This CDR3 comprises 14 residues. The germline CDR1 and CDR2 sequences are SEHNR and FQNEAQ (reference sequence). V lost 5 bases and J 3 bases, leaving 13 bases between the germline ends. Turning to this clone: Antigen: not known.

Source material: naive CD4+ T cells from blood. The receptor was isolated from a man aged 25 to 45 with type 1 diabetes. The V and J genes are TRBV7-9 and TRBJ1-1; no clear D gene. In DNA, the CDR3 is TGTGCCAGCAGCCGCTCGGGTGCACACACTGAAGCTTTCTTT. Residues: CASSRSGAHTEAFF.